This TCR beta chain derives from a study of blood T cell repertoires in COVID-19. Methods used by the authors: Amplification of reference gene primers provided the estimated nucleated cell counts. The method was immunoSEQ multiplex PCR; TCRdb's version includes in-frame clones alone and lacks a portion of them. The V and J calls and clone size come from that table; D and trimming were worked out from the DNA. The sample lists about 480,000 clones, approximately 90% occurring once. Residents of approximately 25 US areas, aged about 18 to 100 years, made up the participants. Two negative PCRs, clearance, or symptom resolution characterized the recovered Cohort 3 donors. This receptor was obtained from a woman aged 40 to 50 who had recovered from COVID-19. What was sequenced was PBMCs or T cells enriched from blood (not recorded which).

The CDR3 is CASSLSYGTPYNEQFF. Written as DNA, the CDR3 is TGTGCCAGCAGTTTATCGTACGGGACTCCGTACAATGAGCAGTTCTTC. V gene TRBV27 combines with J gene TRBJ2-1; a possible D gene is TRBD2 (6 bases). The V end was cut by 0 bases, the J end by 4 bases, with 13 bases between. Germline CDR1 reads MNHEY; CDR2 reads SMNVEV (reference sequence). This CDR3 region has 16 residues.